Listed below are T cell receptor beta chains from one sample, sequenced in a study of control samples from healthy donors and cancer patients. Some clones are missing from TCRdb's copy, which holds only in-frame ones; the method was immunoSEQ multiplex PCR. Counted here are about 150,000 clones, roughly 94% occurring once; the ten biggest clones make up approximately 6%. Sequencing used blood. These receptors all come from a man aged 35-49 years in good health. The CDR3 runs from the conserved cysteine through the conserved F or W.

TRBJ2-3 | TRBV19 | CASRRGGEDTQYF
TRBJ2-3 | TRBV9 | CASTLGTGSTDTQYF
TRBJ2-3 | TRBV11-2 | CASSARTGGGSDTQYF
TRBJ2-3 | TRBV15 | CATSSGTSGTSSTDTQYF
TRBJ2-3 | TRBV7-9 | CASRHLLTGRFPDTQYF
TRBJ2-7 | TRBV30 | CAWRENYEQYF
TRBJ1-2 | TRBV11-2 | CASSLDVLANYGYTF
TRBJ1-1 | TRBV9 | CASSVEGQGAFF
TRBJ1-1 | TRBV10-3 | CAISGGGVSTEAFF
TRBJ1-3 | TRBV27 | CASSLKQGNTIYF
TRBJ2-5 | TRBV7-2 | CASSLVPGVETQYF
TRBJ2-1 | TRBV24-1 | CATKESGGNNEQFF
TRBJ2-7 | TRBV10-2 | CASSGSGTWGAPYEQYF
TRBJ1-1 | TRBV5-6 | CASSSPPGDTEAFF
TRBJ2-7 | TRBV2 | CATGTVTYEQYF
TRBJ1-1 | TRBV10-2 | CASSESGRSLNTEAFF
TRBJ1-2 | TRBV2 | CASSGTDYGYTF
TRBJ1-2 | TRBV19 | CASSMGLGYTF
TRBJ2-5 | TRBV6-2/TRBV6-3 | CASSSFFSGQETQYF
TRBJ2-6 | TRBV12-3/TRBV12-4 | CASSFKANVLTF
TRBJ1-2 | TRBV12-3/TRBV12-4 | CASSHGQGSGYTF
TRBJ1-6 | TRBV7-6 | CASSLASRDSPLHF
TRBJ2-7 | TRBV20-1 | CSGIDALGGVEQYF
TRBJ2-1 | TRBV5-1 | CASSYPSYNEQFF
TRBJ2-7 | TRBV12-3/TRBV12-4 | CASSPRGPYEQYF
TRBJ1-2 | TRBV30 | CAWSAGSLGYYGYTF
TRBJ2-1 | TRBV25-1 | CASSGLAFYNNEQFF
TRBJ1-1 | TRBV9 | CASSVDPSHGTEAFF
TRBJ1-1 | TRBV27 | CASSLLHNTEAFF
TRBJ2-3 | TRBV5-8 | CASRDSSTDTQYF
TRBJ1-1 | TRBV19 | CASNYRGLGYLNTEAFF
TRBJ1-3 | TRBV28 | CASITDRAGNTIYF
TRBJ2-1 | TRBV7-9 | CASSSWRGNNEQFF
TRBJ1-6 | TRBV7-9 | CASSPGTGKNSPLHF
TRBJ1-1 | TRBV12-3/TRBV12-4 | CASTPGGTEAFF
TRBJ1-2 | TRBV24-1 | CATSGGGANYGYTF
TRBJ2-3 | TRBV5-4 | CASPGDSTDTQYF
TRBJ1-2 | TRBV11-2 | CASSANDRGHYGYTF
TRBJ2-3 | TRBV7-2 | CASSVLGGDTDTQYF
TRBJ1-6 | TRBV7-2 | CASSLEWEPLHF
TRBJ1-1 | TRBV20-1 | CSASIPKQVSNTEAFF
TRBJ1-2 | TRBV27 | CATATGLSNYGYTF
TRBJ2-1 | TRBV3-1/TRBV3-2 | CASSQGRGAYNEQFF
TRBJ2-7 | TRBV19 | CASPPRGRPSREQYF
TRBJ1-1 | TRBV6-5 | CASGLGQGNTEAFF
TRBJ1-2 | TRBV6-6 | CASSLQQGGYTF
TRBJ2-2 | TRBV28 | CASRMGRQTGELFF
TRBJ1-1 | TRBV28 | CASLNSGGPGAFF
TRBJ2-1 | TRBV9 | CASSVDPSGGSDEQFF
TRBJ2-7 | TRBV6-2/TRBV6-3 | CASSYAAGASYEQYF
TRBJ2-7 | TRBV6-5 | CAISPPGSYEQYF
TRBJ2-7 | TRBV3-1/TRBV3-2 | CASSPSTGKGSYEQYF
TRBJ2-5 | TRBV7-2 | CASSLGVSRETQYF
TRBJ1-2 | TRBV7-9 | CASSPPGHPLANYGYTF
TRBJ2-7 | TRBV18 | CASSPPGRTYEQYF